This T cell receptor (beta chain) was obtained from a study of blood T cell repertoires in COVID-19. Looking at the study overall: The United States, Italy and Spain provided the acute and convalescent COVID-19 samples.

CDR3 length: 15 amino acids. CDR1 is MRHNA and CDR2 is SNTAGT in the germline V gene. Measured with immunoSEQ multiplex PCR; TCRdb has only the in-frame clones, and not every one. The sample records some 15,000 clones, around 70% being singletons. Sequencing was carried out using peripheral blood. The TCR was taken from a man between 60 and 70 years old with acute or convalescent COVID-19. J is TRBJ2-7 and V is TRBV6-4, with D perhaps matching TRBD2 (6 bases). Matching the DNA end better, TRBJ2-1 makes the J call doubtful. The DNA for the CDR3 is TGTGCCAGCAGTGAGGTAGCGGCGATTTACAATGAGCAGTTCTTC. Residues: CASSEVAAIYNEQFF.